These 3 T cell receptor beta chains were sequenced from one sample in a study of PD-1 blockade in classical Hodgkin lymphoma. There was relapse after autologous stem cell transplantation in every patient, and there was variation in brentuximab vedotin exposure. Clones were sequenced by immunoSEQ multiplex PCR, and TCRdb holds only the in-frame ones, with some missing. The profile shows roughly 41,000 clones, 80% to 90% of them singletons. The sample was peripheral blood mononuclear cells (PBMCs), taken before the second cycle of nivolumab. These receptors were taken from a human donor with classical Hodgkin lymphoma.

This chain uses TRBV13 with TRBJ1-5; unclear D gene. Looked up from germline, CDR1 is PRHDT and CDR2 is FYEKMQ (reference sequence). The CDR3 spans 12 residues. V dropped 1 base and J dropped 7 bases, with 5 bases sitting between them. DNA for the CDR3: TGTGCCAGCAGCTTAGACGGGCAGCCCCAGCATTTT. Its translation is CASSLDGQPQHF.

V is TRBV10-3 and J is TRBJ2-1, with 9 bases lining up with TRBD2. The V gene end was trimmed by 3 bases and the J gene end by 13 bases; junction bases not matched to a gene: 7. Per the germline V gene, CDR1 is ENHRY and CDR2 is SYGVKD. This CDR3 has 13 residues. CDR3 nucleotide sequence: TGTGCCATCAGTGACCTAGCGGGGATGTTACAGTTCTTC. Protein: CAISDLAGMLQFF.

This clone has only one observation. The CDR3 reads CASRKLPLVDQPQHF. CDR3 in DNA: TGCGCCAGCAGAAAACTACCCTTGGTAGATCAGCCCCAGCATTTT. The chain is built from TRBV5-1 and TRBJ1-5; unclear D gene. The CDR3 is made up of 15 amino acids. The germline V and J ends were trimmed by 5 bases and 5 bases, with 17 bases remaining between them. CDR1 and CDR2 from the germline V gene are SGHRS and YFSETQ.